The 21 T cell receptor beta chains listed next were all sequenced from one sample in a study of blood T cells in healthy people across ages. The use of a sample-barcoded 5' primer and a J-beta primer mix characterized a second PCR of roughly 7 to 11 cycles. TCRdb redid the calling of the 5' RACE reads with MiXCR, one entry per CDR3 protein. The sample holds around 2 million distinct CDR3 sequences, around 40% seen once. The specimen sequenced was blood. These receptors were collected from a human donor in good health.

This clonotype was counted a few times. V gene TRBV2 combines with J gene TRBJ2-4; TRBD1 is a possible D gene (6 bases). CDR3 length: 14 residues. CDR1 SNHLY and CDR2 FYNNEI come from the germline V gene. Trimming stripped 3 bases from V and 1 base from J, with 7 bases between. Here the CDR3 reads CASSEGAAKNIQYF. CDR3 nucleotide sequence: TGTGCCAGCAGTGAGGGGGCGGCCAAAAACATTCAGTACTTC.

This chain joins TRBV10-3 and TRBJ2-1, with D unresolved. The CDR3 consists of 13 residues. V was pared by 3 bases and J by 6 bases, with 9 bases between. The germline gives CDR1 ENHRY, CDR2 SYGVKD. CDR3 coding DNA: TGTGCCATCAGTGACCCTGACTTCAATGAGCAGTTCTTC. It encodes CAISDPDFNEQFF.

With regard to this clonotype: A read error may produce the germline difference seen at one junction end. The chain carries TRBV5-5 and TRBJ2-5; D is possibly TRBD1 (5 bases). Near its end, the DNA agrees better with TRBJ2-7, so the J call may be wrong. The CDR3 is made up of 13 amino acids. In germline, CDR1 is SGHKS, CDR2 YYEKEE (reference sequence). Written as DNA, the CDR3 is TGTGCCAGCCGCTTACAGGATACCTACGAGCAGTACTTC. It translates to CASRLQDTYEQYF.

The rearrangement joins TRBV15 to TRBJ1-2; no clear D gene. Deletions cut 1 base from V and 6 bases from J, with 15 bases between. This CDR3 spans 15 amino acids. From germline, CDR1 is LNHNV and CDR2 YYDKDF (reference sequence). CDR3 coding DNA: TGTGCCACCAGCAGAGTCGGCCAGCGGAAGAATGGCTACACCTTC. Encoded protein: CATSRVGQRKNGYTF.

This clonotype was seen only a few times. In DNA, the CDR3 is TGTGCCAGCAGCCCTTTTATATCGGGGTATGACAGAGGCTACGAGCAGTACTTC. It specifies CASSPFISGYDRGYEQYF. V usage is TRBV27 and J usage is TRBJ2-7; TRBD1 or TRBD2 may be the D gene (5 bases each). Germline V gene lookup returns CDR1 MNHEY and CDR2 SMNVEV (reference sequence). The CDR3 runs to 18 residues. Trimming removed 6 bases at V and 3 bases at J, with 27 bases between.

As regards this clonotype: An end of the junction differs from the germline gene, which may be a read error. The chain has TRBV7-6 and TRBJ1-2; TRBD1 matches 7 bases. The length of the CDR3 is 16 residues. Per germline, CDR1 SGHVS and CDR2 FNYEAQ. In nucleotides, the CDR3 is TGTGCCGGCAGCTTAGTTGGGGACAGCTCCTACTATGGCTACACCTTC. Amino acid sequence: CAGSLVGDSSYYGYTF.

A remark on this clonotype: A much larger clonotype is one base distant, so this may be a read error. The chain carries TRBV6-2 or TRBV6-3 and TRBJ2-6, with D possibly TRBD1 on 5 matching bases. The CDR3 has 15 amino acids. Germline V gene data show CDR1 as MNHEY and CDR2 as SVGEGT. The CDR3 loop reads CASRRQFSGANALTF. CDR3 sequence (DNA): TGTGCCAGCAGACGACAGTTCTCTGGGGCCAACGCCCTGACTTTC.

The chain has TRBV5-5 and TRBJ2-1; TRBD1 agrees at 7 bases. The CDR3 totals 16 residues. Germline V gene sequence: CDR1 SGHKS, CDR2 YYEKEE (reference sequence). J gave up 7 bases and V 0 bases, and 10 bases lay outside the gene matches. CDR3 DNA sequence: TGTGCCAGCAGCTTGGACGAGACAGGGTACCGGAATGAGCAGTTCTTC. Amino acids: CASSLDETGYRNEQFF.

This clonotype appeared a few times. The CDR3 region has the DNA TGCGCCAGCAGCATGGACGGACTCTACACCTTC. This encodes CASSMDGLYTF. V and J are TRBV5-1 and TRBJ1-2; no reliable D call. Looked up from germline, CDR1 is SGHRS and CDR2 is YFSETQ. The CDR3 covers 11 residues. The V end lost 4 bases, the J end lost 10 bases, and 11 bases lay between the germline ends.

Concerning this clonotype: This likely comes from a read error, as the CDR3 has no conserved phenylalanine or tryptophan at its end. The chain couples TRBV7-7 to TRBJ2-5; either TRBD1 or TRBD2 may supply D (5 bases each). Germline assignment: CDR1 SSHAT and CDR2 FNYEAQ (reference sequence). This CDR3 spans 15 amino acids. The CDR3 is CASSHGTATEETQYC. The CDR3 DNA sequence: TGTGCTAGCAGCCACGGGACCGCCACAGAAGAGACCCAGTACTGC.

The rearrangement joins TRBV11-1 to TRBJ2-5; perhaps TRBD1 as D (6 bases). From germline, CDR1 is SGHAT and CDR2 FQDESV (reference sequence). This CDR3 contains 14 residues. V lost 3 bases and J 5 bases, leaving 13 bases between the germline ends. CDR3 sequence reads: CASSFGQGSETQYF. The DNA of the CDR3 is TGTGCCAGCAGCTTTGGGCAGGGGTCCGAGACCCAGTACTTC.

V is TRBV20-1 and J is TRBJ2-1, with a weak D call TRBD2 (6 bases). This CDR3 is built from 14 residues. V was shortened by 0 bases and J by 5 bases, with 11 bases between the two germline ends. The germline gives CDR1 DFQATT, CDR2 SNEGSKA (reference sequence). The CDR3 loop reads CSARDGGGDNEQFF. The CDR3 nucleotides are TGCAGTGCTAGAGACGGGGGTGGGGACAATGAGCAGTTCTTC.

The V and J genes are TRBV7-6 and TRBJ2-7; no clear D gene. The ends were cut back, 1 base at V and 1 base at J, with 8 bases in the middle. The CDR3 is 14 amino acids. In germline, CDR1 is SGHVS, CDR2 FNYEAQ. The DNA of the CDR3 is TGTGCCAGCAGCTTAGGGCCAGCTTCCTACGAGCAGTACTTC. Residues: CASSLGPASYEQYF.

The CDR3 reads CASSLGRGRGEETQYF. In DNA form, the CDR3 reads TGTGCCAGCAGCTTAGGTCGCGGCAGAGGGGAGGAGACCCAGTACTTC. The V gene is TRBV11-2, the J gene TRBJ2-7; either TRBD1 or TRBD2 may supply D (5 bases each). The last part of the DNA fits TRBJ2-5 better; the J call may be wrong. The germline V gene has CDR1 SGHAT and CDR2 FQNNGV. This CDR3 has 16 amino acids.

This chain connects TRBV14 to TRBJ2-5; the D is unclear. The J call may be wrong; the DNA end is better matched by TRBJ2-7. From germline, CDR1 is SGHDN and CDR2 FVKESK. This CDR3 comprises 12 residues. The CDR3 DNA sequence: TGTGCCAGCAGCGAAGTGTGGGGCGAGCAGTACTTC. This encodes CASSEVWGEQYF.

This clonotype was found a few times. The chain uses TRBV28 and TRBJ2-1; D gene ambiguous. Germline CDR1 reads MDHEN; CDR2 reads SYDVKM. Trimming stripped 1 base from V and 5 bases from J, with 12 bases between. This CDR3 region has 15 residues. DNA for the CDR3: TGTGCCAGCAGTTTATTTAGTGTTACAGACAATGAGCAGTTCTTC. Encoded protein: CASSLFSVTDNEQFF.

This clonotype was found many times. The chain carries TRBV6-5 and TRBJ1-2, with a tentative D call TRBD1 (6 bases). V was shortened by 2 bases and J by 4 bases, with 8 bases between the two germline ends. This CDR3 is built from 13 residues. Per the germline V gene, CDR1 is MNHEY and CDR2 is SVGAGI. DNA for the CDR3: TGTGCCAGCAGTTACGGACAGTCCTATGGCTACACCTTC. Protein sequence: CASSYGQSYGYTF.

Points on this clonotype: Given a much more abundant clone one base away, this may be a read error. The chain recombines TRBV5-1 with TRBJ2-7; 9 nucleotides match TRBD2. The V gene's germline CDR1 is SGHRS and CDR2 YFSETQ. CDR3 size: 13 residues. V lost 10 bases to trimming and J lost 4 bases; unmatched junction nucleotides: 9. CDR3 residues: CAGKLAGAYEQYF. The CDR3 DNA sequence: TGCGCCGGCAAACTAGCGGGCGCATACGAGCAGTACTTC.

V is TRBV13 and J is TRBJ2-1; TRBD1 matches 9 bases. V lost 11 bases, J lost 3 bases, and 20 bases stayed unmatched. This CDR3 has 18 residues. Germline loops: CDR1 PRHDT, CDR2 FYEKMQ (reference sequence). The CDR3 DNA reads as TGTGCCGGCACTCCGGGGACAGGGACTGTCGCAATCTACAATGAGCAGTTCTTC. Its protein product is CAGTPGTGTVAIYNEQFF.

This clonotype was detected a few times. The chain uses TRBV28 and TRBJ2-7; no clear D. The CDR3 sequence is 14 residues long. Trimming pared 4 bases from V and 3 bases from J, leaving 13 bases between. CDR1 and CDR2 (germline): MDHEN, SYDVKM. The CDR3 sequence: CASSSLGENYEQYF. The DNA for the CDR3 is TGTGCCAGCAGTTCGTTGGGTGAGAACTACGAGCAGTACTTC. Full variable domain (missing parts from reference TRBV28 and TRBJ2-7): DVKVTQSSRYLVKRTGEKVFLECVQDMDHENMFWYRQDPGLGLRLIYFSYDVKMKEKGDIPEGYSVSREKKERFSLILESASTNQTSMYLCASSSLGENYEQYFGPGTRLTVT.

Only a few counts were recorded for this clonotype. This rearrangement joins TRBV7-2 to TRBJ2-7, with a tentative D call TRBD1 (5 bases). The V gene's germline CDR1 is SGHTA and CDR2 FQGNSA. The CDR3 spans 12 residues. V was trimmed by 8 bases and J by 1 base, leaving 9 bases between them. For the CDR3, the DNA is TGTGCCAGCCAAAGGGGATCCTACGAGCAGTACTTC. Protein: CASQRGSYEQYF.